The rows below give T cell receptor beta chains drawn from one sample of a study of T cell repertoires in cytomegalovirus infection. No antigen has been identified for these receptors. TCRdb itself ran the reads through MiXCR, one entry per CDR3 protein. Here the sample spans approximately 110,000 distinct CDR3 sequences, around 32% being singletons. The sequencing here drew on CD8+ T cells from cultured PBMCs, taken from culture after CMV antigen stimulation. These receptors originate from a human donor in good health (CMV status not recorded). Some clones in this sample may be carry-over from other donors' samples. Each CDR3 is given with its conserved first and last residue. The D gene is left open where the match is weak. Where a row states a size, it is once, few, many or the class of an expanded clone; other rows omit it.

d_call clone_size j_call v_call cdr3_aa cdr3_nt
. . TRBJ1-1 TRBV19 CASSPRGEQRGTEAFF TGTGCCAGTAGTCCCCGCGGGGAACAACGGGGGACTGAAGCTTTCTTT
. . TRBJ2-1 TRBV27 CASSSFREQFF TGTGCCAGCAGCAGCTTCCGCGAGCAGTTCTTC
TRBD2 many TRBJ2-5 TRBV3-1 CASSQEAWLAGGHPTLKETQYF TGTGCCAGCAGCCAAGAAGCTTGGCTAGCGGGGGGGCACCCAACACTTAAAGAGACCCAGTACTTC
TRBD1 few TRBJ1-3 TRBV27 CASSIQGGSGNTIYF TGTGCCAGCAGTATTCAGGGGGGTTCTGGAAACACCATATATTTT
. . TRBJ1-2 TRBV7-9 CASGTGGLDGYTF TGTGCCAGCGGGACCGGGGGGCTAGATGGCTACACCTTC
. once TRBJ1-3 TRBV27 CASSLRSGNTIYF TGTGCCAGCAGTTTGCGCTCTGGAAACACCATATATTTT
. . TRBJ1-1 TRBV12-3/TRBV12-4 CASRNLVEAFF TGTGCCAGCAGAAACCTGGTTGAAGCTTTCTTT
. few TRBJ1-5 TRBV27 CASSHARNQPQHF TGTGCCAGCAGCCACGCCCGTAACCAGCCCCAGCATTTT
TRBD1 few TRBJ1-6 TRBV27 CASSYGQGLSSYNSPLHF TGTGCCAGCAGCTACGGACAGGGACTGAGCTCCTATAATTCACCCCTCCACTTT
. . TRBJ2-1 TRBV10-3 CAIGPGRGGYNEQFF TGTGCCATCGGACCGGGTCGGGGCGGCTACAATGAGCAGTTCTTC
. . TRBJ2-6 TRBV6-4 CASSETLRSGANVLTF TGTGCCAGCAGTGAAACACTCCGCTCTGGGGCCAACGTCCTGACTTTC
. . TRBJ1-5 TRBV15 CATSRVGGNQPQHF TGTGCCACCAGCAGAGTAGGGGGCAATCAGCCCCAGCATTTT
TRBD2 . TRBJ2-5 TRBV18 CASSPPGSGGRETQYF TGTGCCAGCTCACCACCAGGTAGCGGGGGACGAGAGACCCAGTACTTC
TRBD1 . TRBJ2-2 TRBV27 CASSPQGVNTGELFF TGTGCCAGCAGTCCACAGGGGGTGAACACCGGGGAGCTGTTTTTT
. few TRBJ2-7 TRBV7-4 CASSLKGRSYEQYF TGTGCCAGCAGCTTAAAGGGGAGATCCTACGAGCAGTACTTC
TRBD2 . TRBJ2-3 TRBV2 CASRRGDTQYF TGTGCCAGCAGGCGGGGGGATACGCAGTATTTT
. . TRBJ2-5 TRBV7-8 CASSPGDEAVPPQYF TGTGCCAGCAGCCCGGGGGACGAGGCAGTCCCGCCCCAGTACTTC
. . TRBJ2-6 TRBV28 CASSYPGEANVLTF TGTGCCAGCAGTTACCCCGGGGAGGCCAACGTCCTGACTTTC